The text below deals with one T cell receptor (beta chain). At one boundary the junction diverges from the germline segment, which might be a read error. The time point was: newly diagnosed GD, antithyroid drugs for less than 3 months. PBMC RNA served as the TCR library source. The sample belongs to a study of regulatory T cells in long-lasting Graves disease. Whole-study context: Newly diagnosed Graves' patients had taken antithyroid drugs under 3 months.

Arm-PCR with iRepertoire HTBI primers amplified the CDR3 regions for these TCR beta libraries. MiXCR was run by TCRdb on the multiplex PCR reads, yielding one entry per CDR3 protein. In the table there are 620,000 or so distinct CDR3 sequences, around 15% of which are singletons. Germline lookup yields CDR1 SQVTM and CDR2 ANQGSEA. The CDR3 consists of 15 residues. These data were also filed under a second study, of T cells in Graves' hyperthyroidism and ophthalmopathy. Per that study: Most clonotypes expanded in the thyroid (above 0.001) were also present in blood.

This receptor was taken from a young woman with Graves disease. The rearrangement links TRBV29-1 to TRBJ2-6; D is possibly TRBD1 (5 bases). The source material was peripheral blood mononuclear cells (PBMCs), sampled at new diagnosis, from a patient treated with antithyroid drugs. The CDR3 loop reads CSVEAQGGGANVLTF. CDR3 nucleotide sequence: TGCAGCGTCGAAGCCCAGGGCGGTGGGGCCAACGTCCTGACTTTC.